This T cell receptor beta chain was recovered during a study of blood T cell repertoires in COVID-19. The wider study: Some COVID-19 samples were acute and others convalescent; all came from the United States, Italy and Spain. In each case, the material was cDNA or gDNA derived from T cells, B-cell-depleted T cells, or PBMCs.

In the source study's methods: Scientists estimated how many nucleated cells there were by amplifying reference gene primers. Assay used: immunoSEQ multiplex PCR; TCRdb lists only in-frame clones, some missing. V, J and clone size derive from that table, while D and trimming were established from the DNA sequence. The data contain roughly 240,000 clones, around four fifths of them singletons. J lost 6 bases, V lost 4 bases, and 16 bases had no gene match. CDR1 and CDR2 from the germline V gene are MDHEN and SYDVKM. The CDR3 is 19 amino acids. The sequencing sample was made of peripheral blood. The J gene is TRBJ1-5, the V gene TRBV28; 12 bases map to TRBD1. The receptor's source is a woman aged 70 to 79 with acute or convalescent COVID-19. CDR3 DNA: TGTGCCAGCAGTTCCCCCCGGGACAGGGGGCTATGGGCTATTCAGCCCCAGCATTTT. Its translation: CASSSPRDRGLWAIQPQHF. The full variable domain, its missing parts supplied by reference TRBV28 and TRBJ1-5, is DVKVTQSSRYLVKRTGEKVFLECVQDMDHENMFWYRQDPGLGLRLIYFSYDVKMKEKGDIPEGYSVSREKKERFSLILESASTNQTSMYLCASSSPRDRGLWAIQPQHFGDGTRLSIL.